This TCR beta chain is from a study of PD-1 blockade in classical Hodgkin lymphoma. Study-level findings and limits: Compared with healthy donors, newly diagnosed patients reportedly showed lower baseline TCR diversity. It was CD4+ TCR diversity, not CD8+, that rose significantly by C4D1. The baseline diversity of complete responders showed similarity to that of newly diagnosed patients.

Comments on this clone: Its antigen is not known.

TCRdb keeps only in-frame clones here, not all; method: immunoSEQ multiplex PCR. Here the sample spans 25,000 to 35,000 clones, approximately 82% being singletons. J gave up 5 bases and V 5 bases, and 8 bases lay outside the gene matches. The V gene's germline CDR1 is SEHNR and CDR2 FQNEAQ (reference sequence). This CDR3 region has 15 residues. Each and every patient relapsed after autologous stem cell transplantation, and patients got differing brentuximab vedotin exposure. Patients' outcomes at their best amounted to complete response, partial response or progressive disease. The V call is TRBV7-9, the J call TRBJ1-1; 10 nucleotides agree with TRBD1. The source was peripheral blood mononuclear cells (PBMCs), collected before the second cycle of nivolumab. The sequence came from a human donor with classical Hodgkin lymphoma. The CDR3 DNA reads as TGTGCCAGCAGCCAAATCCGGGACAGGGGAACTGAAGCTTTCTTT. This translates into CASSQIRDRGTEAFF.